These T cell receptor beta chains were read from a single sample in a study of control samples from healthy donors and cancer patients. Assay: immunoSEQ multiplex PCR; the TCRdb copy retains only in-frame clones and omits some. The data contain some 120,000 clones, around 90% of them singletons. Source material: blood. Receptors originate from a man younger than 35 in good health. CDR3s include the opening cysteine and the closing phenylalanine or tryptophan. A D gene is named only where the DNA matches it firmly. The size of a clone is reported for some rows only, either as once, few or many, or as a class for expanded clones.

D: .; V: TRBV2; size: .; J: TRBJ1-2; CDR3: CASSVGPVKGYTF; DNA: TGTGCCAGCAGTGTAGGGCCAGTCAAAGGCTACACCTTC
D: TRBD2; V: TRBV5-6; size: .; J: TRBJ2-1; CDR3: CASRTSGGANEQFF; DNA: TGTGCCAGCAGGACTAGCGGGGGGGCGAATGAGCAGTTCTTC
D: .; V: TRBV7-3; size: .; J: TRBJ2-1; CDR3: CASSLGQGSNEQFF; DNA: TGTGCCAGCAGCCTAGGCCAGGGTAGCAATGAGCAGTTCTTC
D: .; V: TRBV6-5; size: .; J: TRBJ1-1; CDR3: CASSYNRNTEAFF; DNA: TGTGCCAGCAGTTACAACAGGAACACTGAAGCTTTCTTT
D: .; V: TRBV18; size: .; J: TRBJ2-1; CDR3: CASSPRREDEQFF; DNA: TGTGCCAGCTCACCACGCAGGGAGGATGAGCAGTTCTTC
D: .; V: TRBV19; size: .; J: TRBJ2-1; CDR3: CASSTYALVAGTAYNEQFF; DNA: TGTGCCAGTAGTACATATGCCCTCGTGGCAGGGACTGCCTACAATGAGCAGTTCTTC
D: .; V: TRBV11-2; size: .; J: TRBJ2-1; CDR3: CASSFQGEYNEQFF; DNA: TGTGCCAGCAGCTTCCAGGGAGAATACAATGAGCAGTTCTTC
D: .; V: TRBV6-1; size: .; J: TRBJ1-1; CDR3: CASSEGLVPEAFF; DNA: TGTGCCAGCAGTGAAGGCCTGGTACCTGAAGCTTTCTTT
D: .; V: TRBV4-1; size: .; J: TRBJ1-6; CDR3: CASSQVKGDSPLHF; DNA: TGCGCCAGCAGCCAAGTCAAGGGCGATTCACCCCTCCACTTT
D: .; V: TRBV4-2; size: .; J: TRBJ2-3; CDR3: CASSPLSDSRADTQYF; DNA: TGTGCCAGCAGCCCACTTTCGGACAGCAGGGCAGATACGCAGTATTTT
D: TRBD1; V: TRBV11-3; size: .; J: TRBJ2-3; CDR3: CASSLRSQGAADTQYF; DNA: TGTGCCAGCAGCTTAAGGTCACAGGGGGCAGCAGATACGCAGTATTTT
D: .; V: TRBV11-2; size: .; J: TRBJ1-5; CDR3: CASSFLQDNQPQHF; DNA: TGTGCCAGCAGCTTCCTCCAAGACAATCAGCCCCAGCATTTT
D: .; V: TRBV18; size: few; J: TRBJ1-5; CDR3: CASSPGADSNQPQHF; DNA: TGTGCCAGCTCACCAGGGGCAGATAGCAATCAGCCCCAGCATTTT
D: .; V: TRBV6-6; size: .; J: TRBJ2-1; CDR3: CASSHANEQFF; DNA: TGTGCCAGCAGTCACGCCAATGAGCAGTTCTTC
D: TRBD1; V: TRBV5-5; size: once; J: TRBJ1-2; CDR3: CASSPGQGNYGYTF; DNA: TGTGCCAGCAGCCCAGGACAGGGAAACTATGGCTACACCTTC
D: TRBD1; V: TRBV29-1; size: .; J: TRBJ1-3; CDR3: CSVVGQEDSGNTIYF; DNA: TGCAGCGTTGTGGGACAGGAAGACTCTGGAAACACCATATATTTT
D: TRBD1; V: TRBV7-9; size: .; J: TRBJ1-2; CDR3: CASDRGLEYGYTF; DNA: TGTGCCAGTGACAGGGGACTGGAGTATGGCTACACCTTC
D: .; V: TRBV19; size: .; J: TRBJ1-1; CDR3: CASLPFDDRRPVEAFF; DNA: TGTGCCAGTCTCCCTTTCGACGACAGGCGCCCCGTTGAAGCTTTCTTT
D: .; V: TRBV7-9; size: once; J: TRBJ1-2; CDR3: CASSLGMPSPGVGYTF; DNA: TGTGCCAGCAGCTTAGGAATGCCCAGCCCGGGCGTAGGCTACACCTTC
D: .; V: TRBV30; size: few; J: TRBJ1-5; CDR3: CAWSEYSNQPQHF; DNA: TGTGCCTGGAGTGAGTATAGCAATCAGCCCCAGCATTTT
D: .; V: TRBV5-6; size: few; J: TRBJ1-6; CDR3: CASSPRAGYGSPLHF; DNA: TGTGCCAGCAGCCCGAGGGCAGGGTACGGTTCACCCCTCCACTTT
D: .; V: TRBV11-2; size: .; J: TRBJ1-1; CDR3: CASSPRLKFEAFF; DNA: TGTGCCAGCAGCCCTAGACTAAAGTTTGAAGCTTTCTTT
D: TRBD2; V: TRBV11-2; size: once; J: TRBJ2-1; CDR3: CASSLKAGEHNEQFF; DNA: TGTGCCAGCAGCTTAAAGGCGGGGGAACACAATGAGCAGTTCTTC
D: .; V: TRBV12-3/TRBV12-4; size: .; J: TRBJ2-3; CDR3: CASSLAYTDTQYF; DNA: TGTGCCAGCAGTTTAGCCTACACAGATACGCAGTATTTT
D: .; V: TRBV4-1; size: .; J: TRBJ2-7; CDR3: CASSQDPRLVGSYEQYF; DNA: TGCGCCAGCAGCCAAGATCCGCGACTAGTTGGATCCTACGAGCAGTACTTC
D: TRBD1; V: TRBV27; size: .; J: TRBJ1-5; CDR3: CASSPSDRVNQPQHF; DNA: TGTGCCAGCAGTCCATCTGACAGGGTGAATCAGCCCCAGCATTTT
D: .; V: TRBV11-1; size: once; J: TRBJ2-5; CDR3: CASSSRLGWETQYF; DNA: TGTGCCAGCAGCTCCAGGCTGGGGTGGGAGACCCAGTACTTC
D: .; V: TRBV6-5; size: .; J: TRBJ1-2; CDR3: CASSYQIGYGYTF; DNA: TGTGCCAGCAGTTACCAGATCGGCTATGGCTACACCTTC
D: .; V: TRBV5-4; size: .; J: TRBJ2-5; CDR3: CASSLDVQETQYF; DNA: TGTGCCAGCAGCTTGGACGTGCAAGAGACCCAGTACTTC
D: .; V: TRBV19; size: .; J: TRBJ2-6; CDR3: CASSIDLPGILSGANVLTF; DNA: TGTGCCAGTAGTATAGATCTCCCAGGGATCCTTTCTGGGGCCAACGTCCTGACTTTC
D: .; V: TRBV5-1; size: .; J: TRBJ1-2; CDR3: CASSLGQNYGYTF; DNA: TGCGCCAGCAGCTTAGGACAGAACTATGGCTACACCTTC
D: TRBD1; V: TRBV5-6; size: .; J: TRBJ2-1; CDR3: CASSALTGSYNEQFF; DNA: TGTGCCAGCAGCGCGCTGACAGGGTCCTACAATGAGCAGTTCTTC
D: .; V: TRBV9; size: .; J: TRBJ1-1; CDR3: CASSVGGGWLTEAFF; DNA: TGTGCCAGCAGCGTAGGCGGGGGATGGCTCACTGAAGCTTTCTTT
D: TRBD1; V: TRBV3-1/TRBV3-2; size: .; J: TRBJ1-2; CDR3: CASSLSAGTGLYGYTF; DNA: TGTGCCAGCAGCCTTTCTGCCGGGACAGGGCTCTATGGCTACACCTTC
D: .; V: TRBV19; size: .; J: TRBJ1-5; CDR3: CASSLSSGPANQPQHF; DNA: TGTGCCAGTAGTCTCTCATCGGGCCCTGCCAATCAGCCCCAGCATTTT
D: TRBD2; V: TRBV2; size: once; J: TRBJ2-7; CDR3: CASSEAYLAGGPHEQYF; DNA: TGTGCCAGCAGTGAAGCTTACCTAGCGGGGGGGCCCCACGAGCAGTACTTC
D: .; V: TRBV7-9; size: .; J: TRBJ2-7; CDR3: CASSGVPKQGRVHEQYF; DNA: TGTGCCAGCAGTGGGGTTCCGAAACAGGGGAGGGTCCACGAGCAGTACTTC
D: .; V: TRBV30; size: .; J: TRBJ2-3; CDR3: CAWSEATDTQYF; DNA: TGTGCCTGGAGTGAAGCCACAGATACGCAGTATTTT
D: TRBD2; V: TRBV5-1; size: .; J: TRBJ2-2; CDR3: CARSPFAGGPSSGELFF; DNA: TGCGCCCGCAGTCCATTCGCGGGGGGGCCCTCGTCCGGGGAGCTGTTTTTT
D: .; V: TRBV19; size: once; J: TRBJ1-1; CDR3: CASTHRGQADTEAFF; DNA: TGTGCCAGTACCCACCGGGGCCAAGCGGACACTGAAGCTTTCTTT
D: .; V: TRBV7-9; size: .; J: TRBJ1-2; CDR3: CASSFGDKWGYTF; DNA: TGTGCCAGCAGCTTTGGGGATAAGTGGGGCTACACCTTC
D: TRBD1; V: TRBV5-1; size: .; J: TRBJ1-2; CDR3: CASSSPGRDRRNGYTF; DNA: TGCGCCAGCAGCTCCCCGGGTAGGGACAGGCGGAACGGCTACACCTTC
D: TRBD2; V: TRBV5-1; size: once; J: TRBJ2-3; CDR3: CASSLASGGGDTQYF; DNA: TGCGCCAGCAGCTTGGCTAGCGGGGGAGGAGATACGCAGTATTTT
D: TRBD2; V: TRBV5-1; size: few; J: TRBJ2-1; CDR3: CASSTLAGADNEQFF; DNA: TGCGCCAGCAGCACGCTAGCGGGGGCGGACAATGAGCAGTTCTTC
D: TRBD2; V: TRBV6-2/TRBV6-3; size: .; J: TRBJ2-5; CDR3: CASSRGLAGVGETQYF; DNA: TGTGCCAGCAGTAGGGGACTAGCGGGGGTAGGAGAGACCCAGTACTTC
D: .; V: TRBV2; size: .; J: TRBJ1-5; CDR3: CASSEAVPGNQPQHF; DNA: TGTGCCAGCAGTGAAGCAGTGCCGGGTAATCAGCCCCAGCATTTT
D: TRBD2; V: TRBV5-1; size: .; J: TRBJ2-7; CDR3: CASSLGLAGGHAYEQYF; DNA: TGCGCCAGCAGCCTAGGACTAGCGGGGGGGCACGCCTACGAGCAGTACTTC
D: .; V: TRBV6-5; size: many; J: TRBJ1-2; CDR3: CASKHRSPGYTF; DNA: TGTGCCAGCAAACACAGGTCTCCTGGCTACACCTTC
D: TRBD1; V: TRBV7-9; size: .; J: TRBJ2-7; CDR3: CASSLPGGYEQYF; DNA: TGTGCCAGCAGCTTACCAGGGGGATACGAGCAGTACTTC
D: TRBD1; V: TRBV24-1; size: few; J: TRBJ2-3; CDR3: CATSSSGTGETDTQYF; DNA: TGTGCCACCAGTAGTTCCGGGACAGGGGAGACAGATACGCAGTATTTT
D: .; V: TRBV7-3; size: .; J: TRBJ2-1; CDR3: CASSSGGAYNEQFF; DNA: TGTGCCAGCAGCTCCGGGGGCGCCTACAATGAGCAGTTCTTC
D: .; V: TRBV18; size: once; J: TRBJ1-1; CDR3: CASTSLNTEAFF; DNA: TGTGCCAGCACCAGTCTGAACACTGAAGCTTTCTTT
D: .; V: TRBV29-1; size: .; J: TRBJ1-2; CDR3: CSVMGDGYTF; DNA: TGCAGCGTTATGGGGGACGGCTACACCTTC
D: .; V: TRBV6-5; size: .; J: TRBJ1-1; CDR3: CASSYSGTALEAFF; DNA: TGTGCCAGCAGTTACTCGGGAACGGCGCTTGAAGCTTTCTTT